The 21 T cell receptor beta chains below all came from one sample that was sequenced in a study of identical twins. TCRdb re-called the 5' RACE reads with MiXCR, one entry per CDR3 protein. The sample shows some 500,000 distinct CDR3 sequences, 22% of them seen only once. In addition, the sample was reused for a study of T cells expressing NK-cell markers.

Specimen: CD4+ T cells sorted from blood. These receptors all come from a woman under 30 in good health.

This chain joins TRBV27 and TRBJ1-1; D gene ambiguous. CDR1 and CDR2 (germline): MNHEY, SMNVEV (reference sequence). This CDR3 contains 14 residues. V was pared by 6 bases and J by 3 bases, with 14 bases between. CDR3 loop: CASSPTMMYTEAFF. The DNA for the CDR3 is TGTGCCAGCAGCCCAACGATGATGTACACTGAAGCTTTCTTT.

This sequence joins TRBV20-1 and TRBJ2-3; D is possibly TRBD2 (5 bases). This CDR3 has 16 residues. Germline V CDR1 and CDR2: DFQATT, SNEGSKA (reference sequence). Trimming shortened V by 5 bases and J by 3 bases, and 21 bases separated the two germline ends. The CDR3 spells CSAPPGRGYWTDTQYF. The CDR3 DNA sequence: TGCAGTGCTCCCCCCGGCCGGGGTTATTGGACAGATACGCAGTATTTT.

The rearrangement joins TRBV2 to TRBJ2-1; 9 bases match TRBD2. J gave up 10 bases and V 6 bases, and 19 bases lay outside the gene matches. The germline V gene encodes CDR1 SNHLY and CDR2 FYNNEI. The CDR3 spans 17 residues. This chain's CDR3 is CASRGPRVASGAVEQFF. The CDR3 nucleotides are TGTGCCAGCAGAGGCCCCCGAGTGGCTAGCGGGGCGGTCGAGCAGTTCTTC.

CDR3 loop: CASSLGTSGESTDTQYF. Here the CDR3 DNA reads TGCGCCAGCAGCTTGGGGACTAGCGGGGAGAGCACAGATACGCAGTATTTT. The chain links TRBV5-1 to TRBJ2-3; TRBD2 aligns across 12 bases. Germline V CDR1 and CDR2: SGHRS, YFSETQ. This CDR3 region has 17 residues. The V gene end was trimmed by 0 bases and the J gene end by 0 bases; junction bases not matched to a gene: 2.

The chain links TRBV29-1 to TRBJ2-7; maybe TRBD1 (7 bases). The CDR3 has 14 residues. The germline gives CDR1 SQVTM, CDR2 ANQGSEA. Trimming took 5 bases from V and 1 from J, leaving 15 bases between them. In DNA form, the CDR3 reads TGCAGCGTTTCTACAGGGGCGGGGTCCTACGAGCAGTACTTC. Amino acids: CSVSTGAGSYEQYF.

This clonotype was picked up a small number of times. V and J are TRBV29-1 and TRBJ2-6, with D uncertain. The germline V and J ends were trimmed by 5 bases and 0 bases, with 5 bases remaining between them. This CDR3 has 13 residues. The germline CDR1 and CDR2 sequences are SQVTM and ANQGSEA. The CDR3: CSVTISGANVLTF. In DNA, the CDR3 is TGCAGCGTTACAATCTCTGGGGCCAACGTCCTGACTTTC. The entire variable domain, with the rest obtained from reference TRBV29-1 and TRBJ2-6, is as follows: SAVISQKPSRDICQRGTSLTIQCQVDSQVTMMFWYRQQPGQSLTLIATANQGSEATYESGFVIDKFPISRPNLTFSTLTVSNMSPEDSSIYLCSVTISGANVLTFGAGSRLTVL.

V gene TRBV15 combines with J gene TRBJ1-5, with D unclear. Germline V gives CDR1 LNHNV, CDR2 YYDKDF (reference sequence). V was cut by 1 base and J by 1 base, with 11 bases left in between. This CDR3 comprises 16 residues. CDR3 protein: CATSRGPGLSNQPQHF. DNA of the CDR3: TGTGCCACCAGCAGAGGCCCGGGATTGAGCAATCAGCCCCAGCATTTT.

This clonotype turned up a few times. This sequence joins TRBV12-3 or TRBV12-4 and TRBJ1-3, with D unresolved. The CDR3 runs to 12 residues. Deletions cut 6 bases from V and 2 bases from J, with 5 bases between. Here the CDR3 DNA reads TGTGCCAGCAGCCACGCTGGAAACACCATATATTTT. Residues: CASSHAGNTIYF.

There are many counts of this clonotype. The chain combines TRBV12-3 or TRBV12-4 with TRBJ1-2; the D is unclear. V lost 6 bases, J lost 2 bases, and 7 bases lay in between. The CDR3 length is 12 residues. The CDR3 DNA is TGTGCCAGCAGCACCGCCAACTATGGCTACACCTTC. Protein product: CASSTANYGYTF.

This clonotype was seen only once. The gene calls are TRBV11-3 and TRBJ2-1; perhaps TRBD2 as D (6 bases). The V gene lost 2 bases and the J gene lost 1 base, with 9 bases spanning the gap. Germline loops: CDR1 SGHNT, CDR2 YENEEA. This CDR3 has 15 residues. The CDR3 coding sequence is TGTGCCAGCAGCTTATCACTAGCTTCCTACAATGAGCAGTTCTTC. Its protein is CASSLSLASYNEQFF.

The chain has TRBV10-3 and TRBJ2-7, with D perhaps being TRBD1 or TRBD2 (5 bases each). The V gene lost 0 bases and the J gene lost 9 bases, with 12 bases spanning the gap. CDR3 length: 13 residues. Germline CDR1 reads ENHRY; CDR2 reads SYGVKD. The CDR3 here is CAISESGRPGQYF. DNA of the CDR3: TGTGCCATCAGTGAGTCGGGACGGCCAGGGCAGTACTTC.

V gene TRBV9 combines with J gene TRBJ1-1, with TRBD1 as a possible D gene (6 bases). This CDR3 has 15 amino acids. Germline V gene data show CDR1 as SGDLS and CDR2 as YYNGEE. The V and J ends lost 4 bases and 1 base respectively, with 14 bases between them. CDR3 residues: CASSRRQVSNTEAFF. CDR3 bases: TGTGCCAGCAGCAGACGACAGGTCTCGAACACTGAAGCTTTCTTT.

This clonotype was seen a handful of times. This chain connects TRBV12-3 or TRBV12-4 to TRBJ1-1; D ambiguous. Between the trimmed V and J ends, which lost 7 bases and 6 bases, there was a span of 27 bases. CDR3 size: 17 residues. The CDR3 protein is CASTPSVRPSVLPEAFF. DNA of the CDR3: TGTGCCAGCACCCCTTCAGTTAGACCAAGTGTGCTTCCTGAAGCTTTCTTT.

In its sample, this clonotype was seen a few times. One end of the junction does not line up with germline, which may come from a read error. The V call is TRBV12-3 or TRBV12-4, the J call TRBJ2-1, with 9 positions matching TRBD2. There are 15 residues in the CDR3. CDR3 residues: CASSVAGESCNEQFF. DNA of the CDR3: TGTGCCAGCAGCGTAGCGGGGGAATCCTGCAATGAGCAGTTCTTC.

The chain is built from TRBV29-1 and TRBJ1-1; weak D call: TRBD1 (5 bases). Trimming left V 7 bases short and J 2 bases short, with 20 bases between. This CDR3 contains 15 residues. Germline V gene lookup returns CDR1 SQVTM and CDR2 ANQGSEA. The CDR3 sequence: CSAPRGLGLNTEAFF. Written as DNA, the CDR3 is TGCAGCGCGCCTCGTGGGCTGGGACTCAACACTGAAGCTTTCTTT.

This clonotype was seen repeatedly, ten times or more. The rearrangement links TRBV10-3 to TRBJ2-5; D possibly matches TRBD1 or TRBD2 (5 bases each). This CDR3 has 15 residues. The V end lost 0 bases, the J end lost 7 bases, and 15 bases lay between the germline ends. Per germline, CDR1 ENHRY and CDR2 SYGVKD. In DNA form, the CDR3 reads TGTGCCATCAGTGAGTCAGGGACCGCGTCGGCGACCCAGTACTTC. Translated: CAISESGTASATQYF.

This clonotype was seen more than once but under ten times. The chain joins TRBV7-9 to TRBJ2-3; no clear D gene. CDR3 length: 14 residues. CDR1 and CDR2 (germline): SEHNR, FQNEAQ (reference sequence). Trimming stripped 3 bases from V and 2 bases from J, with 9 bases between. CDR3 sequence reads: CASSFRAYTDTQYF. In DNA form, the CDR3 reads TGTGCCAGCAGCTTTCGGGCTTACACAGATACGCAGTATTTT.

The sample holds a few counts of this clonotype. This chain joins TRBV20-1 and TRBJ2-1; 7 bases map to TRBD2. Trimming took 5 bases from V and 1 from J; bases not matched to a gene: 5. The CDR3 spans 14 residues. Germline-derived CDR1 and CDR2 are DFQATT and SNEGSKA (reference sequence). In DNA, the CDR3 is TGCAGTGCTTATAGCGGGCTGTCCTACAATGAGCAGTTCTTC. This translates into CSAYSGLSYNEQFF.

The gene calls are TRBV7-3 and TRBJ1-1, with a weak D call TRBD1 (6 bases). CDR3 length equals 15 residues. CDR1 is SGHTA and CDR2 is FQGTGA in the germline V gene. Trimming removed 4 bases from V and 1 base from J, with 13 bases in between. The CDR3 DNA reads as TGTGCCAGCAGCTCCACCCGAGGGGGGAACACTGAAGCTTTCTTT. It specifies CASSSTRGGNTEAFF.

This clonotype was seen many times. This chain connects TRBV12-3 or TRBV12-4 to TRBJ2-1, with 7 nucleotides matching TRBD2. The CDR3 is 12 residues long. Losses at the gene ends were 3 bases for V and 8 bases for J; bases not matched to a gene: 1. DNA for the CDR3: TGTGCCAGCAGTTTCCGGGGGGATGAGCAGTTCTTC. Translated, it gives CASSFRGDEQFF.

The CDR3 coding sequence is TGCAGTGCTAGAGACCACGGACAGGGGGTCTCCTACGAGCAGTACTTC. This encodes CSARDHGQGVSYEQYF. The chain uses TRBV20-1 and TRBJ2-7; 10 nucleotides align to TRBD1. The CDR3 is 16 residues long. In germline, CDR1 is DFQATT, CDR2 SNEGSKA (reference sequence). Unmatched junction bases numbered 5, after V lost 0 bases and J lost 0 bases.